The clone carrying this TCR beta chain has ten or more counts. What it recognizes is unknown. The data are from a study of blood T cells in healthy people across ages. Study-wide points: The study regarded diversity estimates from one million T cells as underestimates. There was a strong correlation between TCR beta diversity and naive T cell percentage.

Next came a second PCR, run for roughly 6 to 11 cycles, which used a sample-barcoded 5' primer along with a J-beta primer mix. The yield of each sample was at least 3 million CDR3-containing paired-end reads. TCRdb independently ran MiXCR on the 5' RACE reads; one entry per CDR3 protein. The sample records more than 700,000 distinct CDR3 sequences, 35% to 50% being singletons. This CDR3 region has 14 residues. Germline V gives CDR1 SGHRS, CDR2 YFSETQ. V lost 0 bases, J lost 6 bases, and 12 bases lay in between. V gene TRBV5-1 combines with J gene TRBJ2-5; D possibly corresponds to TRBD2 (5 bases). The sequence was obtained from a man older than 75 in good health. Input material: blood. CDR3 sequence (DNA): TGCGCCAGCAGCTTGGAAGGGAGTGGGAAGACCCAGTACTTC. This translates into CASSLEGSGKTQYF.